These 20 T cell receptor beta chains came from one sample sequenced in a study of siplizumab effects on memory and regulatory T cells (dated by TCRdb to the late 2010s). Library creation used the immunoSEQ multiplex PCR assay. TCRdb's version of the immuneACCESS table is confined to in-frame rearrangements and falls short of the full clone set. An unresolved V gene accounts for under half of the shortfall where checked; the remainder is of unknown origin. This sample has over 35,000 clones in its table, and roughly 90% of those were observed once. Around 0.25% of the sample comes from the top ten. The sample taken for sequencing was naive CD4+ T cells sorted from blood. What this sample's cell subset or site label stands for: unstimulated naive T cells. These receptors all come from a human donor in good health.

V and J are TRBV25-1 and TRBJ1-3; 9 bases agree with TRBD1. The CDR3 is made up of 14 amino acids. V was pared by 6 bases and J by 0 bases, with 0 bases of the junction left unmatched. CDR1 and CDR2 from the germline V gene are MGHDK and SYGVNS. CDR3 nucleotide sequence: TGTGCCAGCAGGGACAGGGGCTCTGGAAACACCATATATTTT. Translation: CASRDRGSGNTIYF.

V usage is TRBV18 and J usage is TRBJ2-7; possibly TRBD2 for D (7 bases). Germline V CDR1 and CDR2: KGHSH, LQKENI. Trimming shortened V by 5 bases and J by 6 bases, and 17 bases separated the two germline ends. This CDR3 region has 14 residues. Written as DNA, the CDR3 is TGTGCCAGCTCAATTGACGGGGGGCGCACCGAGCAGTACTTC. This codes for CASSIDGGRTEQYF.

V is TRBV6-5 and J is TRBJ2-5; D is ambiguous. The V and J ends lost 2 bases and 4 bases respectively, with 2 bases between them. CDR1 and CDR2 (germline): MNHEY, SVGAGI. The CDR3 sequence is 11 residues long. CDR3 nucleotide sequence: TGTGCCAGCAGTTACCGAGAGACCCAGTACTTC. Translation: CASSYRETQYF.

This chain connects TRBV30 to TRBJ2-7, with D maybe TRBD1 (6 bases). Trimming pared 4 bases from V and 0 bases from J, leaving 10 bases between. Germline V gene data show CDR1 as GTSNPN and CDR2 as SVGIG (reference sequence). The CDR3 spans 13 residues. CDR3 coding DNA: TGTGCCTGGACGGGACATACCTCCTACGAGCAGTACTTC. As protein: CAWTGHTSYEQYF.

The chain recombines TRBV18 with TRBJ2-5, with 11 bases aligning to TRBD1. Trimming at V came to 5 bases and at J to 4 bases, leaving 6 bases not matched to a gene. The CDR3 is 15 residues long. Germline lookup yields CDR1 KGHSH and CDR2 LQKENI. For the CDR3, the DNA is TGTGCCAGCTCAACTGGACAGGGGGCTATAGAGACCCAGTACTTC. Protein: CASSTGQGAIETQYF.

The genes are TRBV6-1 and TRBJ1-5, with D possibly being TRBD1 (6 bases). V dropped 10 bases and J dropped 0 bases, with 13 bases sitting between them. CDR1 and CDR2 from the germline V gene are MNHNS and SASEGT. The CDR3 is 14 residues long. The chain's CDR3 is CATWDNYSNQPQHF. CDR3 in DNA: TGTGCCACCTGGGACAATTATAGCAATCAGCCCCAGCATTTT.

The count of this clone is one. The chain employs TRBV4-1 and TRBJ2-1; D gene uncertain. Germline CDR1 reads MGHRA; CDR2 reads YSYEKL. The CDR3 contains 12 residues. The ends were cut back, 1 base at V and 9 bases at J, with 7 bases in the middle. The CDR3 nucleotides read TGCGCCAGCAGCCAAGTGGCCGGTGAGCAGTTCTTC. Its protein is CASSQVAGEQFF.

The chain uses TRBV18 and TRBJ2-5; weak D call: TRBD1 (6 bases). The closer fit of TRBJ2-7 to the DNA end suggests the J call may be wrong. Germline lookup yields CDR1 KGHSH and CDR2 LQKENI. CDR3 size: 13 residues. The CDR3 DNA reads TGTGCCAGCTCACCTACAGGGTCCAACGAGCAGTACTTC. It is translated as CASSPTGSNEQYF.

The gene calls are TRBV25-1 and TRBJ2-5; 14 bases match TRBD2. The CDR3 runs 16 residues. Looked up from germline, CDR1 is MGHDK and CDR2 is SYGVNS. The junction had 6 bases not matched to a gene; V was cut back by 4 bases and J by 5 bases. The CDR3 DNA sequence: TGTGCCAGCAGTGGCGGGACTAGCGGGAGAGGGGAGACCCAGTACTTC. It translates to CASSGGTSGRGETQYF.

The chain employs TRBV5-1 and TRBJ2-2, with unresolved D. The CDR3 totals 14 residues. In germline, CDR1 is SGHRS, CDR2 YFSETQ. V was cut by 3 bases and J by 7 bases, with 13 bases left in between. The CDR3: CASSSSIPIGELFF. DNA for the CDR3: TGCGCCAGCAGCTCCTCCATTCCAATCGGGGAGCTGTTTTTT.

The chain uses TRBV28 and TRBJ2-1, with D tentatively TRBD2 (5 bases). This CDR3 is built from 13 residues. V lost 5 bases to trimming and J lost 4 bases, with 9 bases between them. Germline V gene lookup returns CDR1 MDHEN and CDR2 SYDVKM. This chain's CDR3 is CASSTSGYNEQFF. The CDR3 DNA is TGTGCCAGCAGTACCTCGGGGTACAATGAGCAGTTCTTC.

This sequence joins TRBV6-6 and TRBJ2-2; 7 bases align to TRBD1. The CDR3 spans 16 residues. V dropped 2 bases and J dropped 2; count of bases not matched to a gene: 5. The V gene's germline CDR1 is MNHNY and CDR2 SVGAGI (reference sequence). In DNA, the CDR3 is TGTGCCAGCAGTTACCCAGGGGGATTCAACACCGGGGAGCTGTTTTTT. This translates into CASSYPGGFNTGELFF.

The chain joins TRBV6-1 to TRBJ2-2; 7 bases map to TRBD1. CDR1 and CDR2 (germline): MNHNS, SASEGT. J lost 5 bases, V lost 0 bases, and 9 bases had no gene match. This CDR3 region has 17 residues. The CDR3 here is CASSEASAGGRTGELFF. CDR3 bases: TGTGCCAGCAGTGAAGCGTCGGCAGGGGGAAGGACCGGGGAGCTGTTTTTT.

CDR3 coding DNA: TGCGCCAGCAGCCCGGATGGGGTCAGGGGGAATCAGCCCCAGCATTTT. This codes for CASSPDGVRGNQPQHF. The chain carries TRBV5-1 and TRBJ1-5; TRBD1 aligns across 7 bases. The CDR3 covers 16 residues. With V trimmed by 4 bases and J by 4 bases, 11 bases remained unmatched. Germline CDR1 is SGHRS and CDR2 is YFSETQ.

The chain has TRBV2 and TRBJ1-2; a weak D match, TRBD1 (6 bases). Germline values: CDR1 SNHLY, CDR2 FYNNEI. Deletions cut 8 bases from V and 0 bases from J, with 10 bases between. The CDR3 consists of 13 residues. Here the CDR3 reads CASGGGANYGYTF. DNA for the CDR3: TGTGCCAGCGGAGGGGGGGCTAACTATGGCTACACCTTC.

The chain is built from TRBV5-4 and TRBJ2-2; 8 bases agree with TRBD2. V lost 3 bases, J lost 5 bases, and 15 bases stayed unmatched. The CDR3 totals 18 residues. CDR1 is SGHNT and CDR2 is YYREEE in the germline V gene (reference sequence). This chain's CDR3 is CASSSGTGGTTGTGELFF. In DNA, the CDR3 is TGTGCCAGCAGCTCGGGGACGGGAGGGACTACCGGGACCGGGGAGCTGTTTTTT. Together with reference TRBV5-4 and TRBJ2-2, the CDR3 gives the full variable domain: ETGVTQSPTHLIKTRGQQVTLRCSSQSGHNTVSWYQQALGQGPQFIFQYYREEENGRGNFPPRFSGLQFPNYSSELNVNALELDDSALYLCASSSGTGGTTGTGELFFGEGSRLTVL.

The genes are TRBV11-2 and TRBJ1-3; no firm D call. The germline V and J ends were trimmed by 1 base and 0 bases, with 4 bases remaining between them. Germline assignment: CDR1 SGHAT and CDR2 FQNNGV. CDR3 length equals 14 residues. CDR3 nucleotide sequence: TGTGCCAGCAGCTTAGGCCACTCTGGAAACACCATATATTTT. Protein sequence: CASSLGHSGNTIYF.

This sequence joins TRBV7-9 and TRBJ1-1, with D possibly being TRBD1 (6 bases). Trimming stripped 1 base from V and 2 bases from J, with 23 bases between. Germline-derived CDR1 and CDR2 are SEHNR and FQNEAQ (reference sequence). The CDR3 is 19 residues long. CDR3 nucleotide sequence: TGTGCCAGCAGCTTAGTTAGGTATGGGGCCACCAGGGGAAACACTGAAGCTTTCTTT. This encodes CASSLVRYGATRGNTEAFF.

This clone has just a few counts. V usage is TRBV19 and J usage is TRBJ1-2; maybe TRBD1 (6 bases). Trimming left V 7 bases short and J 0 bases short, with 15 bases between. Looked up from germline, CDR1 is LNHDA and CDR2 is SQIVND (reference sequence). The CDR3 runs 15 residues. The CDR3, as DNA: TGTGCCAGTACCTCCCCGGACAGAGCTAACTATGGCTACACCTTC. This sequence encodes CASTSPDRANYGYTF. Combining the CDR3 with reference TRBV19 and TRBJ1-2 gives the whole variable domain DGGITQSPKYLFRKEGQNVTLSCEQNLNHDAMYWYRQDPGQGLRLIYYSQIVNDFQKGDIAEGYSVSREKKESFPLTVTSAQKNPTAFYLCASTSPDRANYGYTFGSGTRLTVV.

This sequence joins TRBV7-2 and TRBJ2-5; TRBD2 is a possible D gene (6 bases). The CDR3 is 14 residues long. The V end was cut by 5 bases, the J end by 2 bases, with 12 bases between. Germline V lookup: CDR1 SGHTA, CDR2 FQGNSA. The CDR3 DNA reads TGTGCCAGCAGCCCCTCCCGGGGGCAAGAGACCCAGTACTTC. Translation: CASSPSRGQETQYF.